The 31 T cell receptor beta chains reported below all come from one sample, sequenced in a study of cytomegalovirus exposure and HLA in healthy donors. PCR involved 60 Vbeta and 13 Jbeta primers. The table came from immunoSEQ multiplex PCR; TCRdb's copy has only in-frame clones and leaves some out. Among some 170,000 clones listed, around three quarters were seen once. The sequenced material came from PBMCs. The receptors originated from a woman between 40 and 55 years old in good health and CMV-seronegative.

The chain carries TRBV6-5 and TRBJ2-7; 8 bases agree with TRBD1. The germline gives CDR1 MNHEY, CDR2 SVGAGI. The CDR3 runs 13 residues. Trimming took 5 bases from V and 4 from J; bases not matched to a gene: 4. The CDR3 nucleotides read TGTGCCAGCAGTAAAGGGACAGGTTACGAGCAGTACTTC. As protein: CASSKGTGYEQYF.

The chain is built from TRBV19 and TRBJ1-2; 11 bases are shared with TRBD1. Losses at the gene ends were 6 bases for V and 4 bases for J; bases not matched to a gene: 7. CDR1 and CDR2 from the germline V gene are LNHDA and SQIVND (reference sequence). The CDR3 runs to 15 residues. The CDR3, as DNA: TGTGCCAGTAGCAACCCCGGGACAGGGGGCTATGGCTACACCTTC. This encodes CASSNPGTGGYGYTF.

The chain links TRBV28 to TRBJ1-1, with D uncertain. This CDR3 has 13 residues. Trimming took 8 bases from V and 8 from J, leaving 18 bases between them. Germline lookup yields CDR1 MDHEN and CDR2 SYDVKM. CDR3 region: CASSYPGETEAFF. The CDR3 nucleotides are TGTGCCAGCTCGTACCCTGGGGAGACGGAAGCTTTCTTT.

The gene calls are TRBV5-1 and TRBJ1-2, with 8 bases aligning to TRBD1. From germline, CDR1 is SGHRS and CDR2 YFSETQ. V dropped 1 base and J dropped 8; count of bases not matched to a gene: 4. CDR3 length: 13 residues. CDR3 nucleotide sequence: TGCGCCAGCAGCTTGTCTGGACAGGGCGGCTACACCTTC. Its translation is CASSLSGQGGYTF.

This clone has a single count. This sequence joins TRBV15 and TRBJ1-4; TRBD1 agrees at 9 bases. CDR3 size: 14 residues. CDR1 and CDR2 (germline): LNHNV, YYDKDF (reference sequence). With 3 bases clipped from V and 8 bases from J, the junction kept 4 bases outside the gene matches. In DNA, the CDR3 is TGTGCCACCAGCAGGGACAGGGGAGGGGAAAAACTGTTTTTT. Amino acid sequence: CATSRDRGGEKLFF.

The chain carries TRBV30 and TRBJ1-4, with TRBD1 matching 9 bases. The ends lost 2 bases at V and 0 bases at J; junction bases unmatched: 4. The CDR3 spans 16 residues. CDR1 and CDR2 from the germline V gene are GTSNPN and SVGIG (reference sequence). The CDR3 spells CAWSLGTGPTNEKLFF. The CDR3 nucleotides read TGTGCCTGGAGTCTGGGGACAGGGCCAACTAATGAAAAACTGTTTTTT.

This clone came up once. This chain uses TRBV6-6 with TRBJ2-5; D remains unclear. V was shortened by 2 bases and J by 5 bases, with 6 bases between the two germline ends. CDR1 MNHNY and CDR2 SVGAGI come from the germline V gene (reference sequence). The CDR3 runs 12 residues. CDR3 sequence: CASSYPRETQYF. The CDR3 bases are TGTGCCAGCAGTTACCCTAGGGAGACCCAGTACTTC.

This clone has just one count. The chain links TRBV5-1 to TRBJ1-4; TRBD1 matches at 9 bases. The germline V gene encodes CDR1 SGHRS and CDR2 YFSETQ. The CDR3 totals 16 residues. V trimming: 0 bases; J trimming: 8 bases; junction bases outside the gene matches: 8. CDR3: CASSLGQTGGSEKLFF. For the CDR3, the DNA is TGCGCCAGCAGCTTGGGACAGACAGGGGGTTCCGAAAAACTGTTTTTT.

This clone has just a few counts. The chain couples TRBV7-9 to TRBJ2-3; the match to TRBD1 covers 11 bases. Germline V gene sequence: CDR1 SEHNR, CDR2 FQNEAQ (reference sequence). The CDR3 has 15 residues. V trimming: 5 bases; J trimming: 6 bases; junction bases outside the gene matches: 7. CDR3 residues: CASSPGQGEWDTQYF. The CDR3 DNA reads TGTGCCAGCAGCCCGGGACAGGGGGAGTGGGATACGCAGTATTTT.

The rearrangement uses TRBV5-6 and TRBJ2-5; D is unresolved. The CDR3 is 15 residues long. Germline lookup yields CDR1 SGHDT and CDR2 YYEEEE. The V and J ends lost 2 bases and 2 bases respectively, with 13 bases between them. CDR3 loop: CASSLALYGQETQYF. In DNA form, the CDR3 reads TGTGCCAGCAGCTTAGCCCTGTACGGGCAAGAGACCCAGTACTTC.

V and J are TRBV5-6 and TRBJ2-2; 9 nucleotides match TRBD1. V trimming: 0 bases; J trimming: 1 base; junction bases outside the gene matches: 10. This CDR3 is 19 amino acids long. Germline V gene data show CDR1 as SGHDT and CDR2 as YYEEEE. The CDR3 DNA is TGTGCCAGCAGCTTGGTTTTCGCGACAGGGGGTATGAACACCGGGGAGCTGTTTTTT. It yields the protein CASSLVFATGGMNTGELFF.

V is TRBV5-1 and J is TRBJ2-6, with D possibly being TRBD1 (6 bases). The CDR3 extends over 14 amino acids. V was trimmed by 3 bases and J by 2 bases, leaving 6 bases between them. Looked up from germline, CDR1 is SGHRS and CDR2 is YFSETQ. The CDR3, as DNA: TGCGCCAGCAGCTCAGGGGCTGGGGCCAACGTCCTGACTTTC. Translation: CASSSGAGANVLTF.

The chain combines TRBV5-1 with TRBJ1-2, with D uncertain. This CDR3 spans 14 amino acids. Germline V CDR1 and CDR2: SGHRS, YFSETQ. The ends were cut back, 4 bases at V and 5 bases at J, with 15 bases in the middle. Written as DNA, the CDR3 is TGCGCCAGCAGCGGGATCCCGGGAGCATATGGCTACACCTTC. This encodes CASSGIPGAYGYTF.

This clone was counted a single time. Written as DNA, the CDR3 is TGTGCCAGCACCCCTAGCGGGAGTACAAATGAGCAGTTCTTC. Protein sequence: CASTPSGSTNEQFF. The J gene is TRBJ2-1, the V gene TRBV25-1, with TRBD2 matching over 10 bases. V shed 7 bases and J 7 bases; nucleotides not matched to a gene: 7. This CDR3 has 14 amino acids. Germline-derived CDR1 and CDR2 are MGHDK and SYGVNS.

V and J are TRBV7-2 and TRBJ2-7; the match to TRBD2 covers 12 bases. CDR1 is SGHTA and CDR2 is FQGNSA in the germline V gene. After removal of 3 bases from V and 3 bases from J, the junction contained 3 bases not matched to a gene. The CDR3 covers 15 residues. The CDR3 bases are TGTGCCAGCAGCTTGGGACTAGCGGGTCTCTACGAGCAGTACTTC. Translating it yields CASSLGLAGLYEQYF. Variable domain in full (rest from reference TRBV7-2 and TRBJ2-7): GAGVSQSPSNKVTEKGKDVELRCDPISGHTALYWYRQSLGQGLEFLIYFQGNSAPDKSGLPSDRFSAERTGGSVSTLTIQRTQQEDSAVYLCASSLGLAGLYEQYFGPGTRLTVT.

V and J are TRBV27 and TRBJ2-7, with D possibly TRBD2 on 6 matching bases. The V and J ends lost 5 bases and 1 base respectively, with 21 bases between them. Germline CDR1 is MNHEY and CDR2 is SMNVEV (reference sequence). This CDR3 spans 17 amino acids. CDR3 DNA sequence: TGTGCCAGCAGTGGGCCGAGGAAGGGAGGAATTTCCTACGAGCAGTACTTC. It yields the protein CASSGPRKGGISYEQYF.

The CDR3 coding sequence is TGTGCCAGCATAAAACTAGCGGAGCCCCTTTTAAATGAGCAGTTCTTC. Translating it yields CASIKLAEPLLNEQFF. The chain recombines TRBV27 with TRBJ2-1; 8 nucleotides agree with TRBD2. This CDR3 spans 16 amino acids. CDR1 and CDR2 (germline): MNHEY, SMNVEV (reference sequence). V lost 7 bases, J lost 7 bases, and 15 bases stayed unmatched.

On this clone itself: Other DNA sequences from this sample encode an identical CDR3 as well. V usage is TRBV5-1 and J usage is TRBJ2-7; 10 nucleotides line up with TRBD2. V shed 1 base and J 2 bases; nucleotides not matched to a gene: 3. Germline CDR1 reads SGHRS; CDR2 reads YFSETQ. CDR3 size: 15 residues. The CDR3 protein is CASSLTSGTAYEQYF. In nucleotides, the CDR3 is TGCGCCAGCAGCTTGACTAGCGGGACAGCCTACGAGCAGTACTTC.

Here the CDR3 DNA reads TGTGCCTGGAAGTACATCACTGAAGCTTTCTTT. It specifies CAWKYITEAFF. The rearrangement joins TRBV30 to TRBJ1-1; no clear D gene. Germline CDR1 and CDR2: GTSNPN and SVGIG (reference sequence). This CDR3 spans 11 amino acids. The V end was cut by 4 bases, the J end by 4 bases, with 7 bases between.

The V call is TRBV7-9, the J call TRBJ1-5, with TRBD1 matching 8 bases. This CDR3 spans 16 amino acids. V shed 5 bases, J shed 5 bases, and the junction held 11 bases outside the gene matches. Germline V CDR1 and CDR2: SEHNR, FQNEAQ (reference sequence). DNA of the CDR3: TGTGCCAGCAGCCCCGGACAGGGACCGTTCGATCAGCCCCAGCATTTT. Residues: CASSPGQGPFDQPQHF.

The chain couples TRBV6-5 to TRBJ1-3; 7 bases align to TRBD1. V was pared by 2 bases and J by 4 bases, with 5 bases of the junction left unmatched. CDR3 length: 15 residues. The germline CDR1 and CDR2 sequences are MNHEY and SVGAGI. The CDR3 region has the DNA TGTGCCAGCAGTTACGGTGACAGGGCAGGAAACACCATATATTTT. Amino acids: CASSYGDRAGNTIYF.

This clone appeared a single time. The chain couples TRBV7-3 to TRBJ2-3, with TRBD2 as a possible D gene (6 bases). This CDR3 comprises 14 residues. Trimming removed 2 bases at V and 5 bases at J, with 11 bases between. Germline V gene sequence: CDR1 SGHTA, CDR2 FQGTGA. The CDR3 bases are TGTGCCAGCAGCTTAGGGGGGTCTGTAGATACGCAGTATTTT. Protein sequence: CASSLGGSVDTQYF.

The chain employs TRBV9 and TRBJ2-7, with 8 bases matching TRBD2. CDR1 and CDR2 (germline): SGDLS, YYNGEE. With 4 bases clipped from V and 0 bases from J, the junction kept 6 bases outside the gene matches. The CDR3 consists of 15 residues. The CDR3 sequence is CASSLTSGSSYEQYF. CDR3 in DNA: TGTGCCAGCAGCCTTACTAGCGGTAGCTCCTACGAGCAGTACTTC.

This chain connects TRBV7-6 to TRBJ2-7; TRBD2 is a possible D gene (6 bases). The CDR3 is 15 residues long. V lost 1 base and J lost 3, with 13 bases in between. Germline assignment: CDR1 SGHVS and CDR2 FNYEAQ. The CDR3 DNA sequence: TGTGCCAGCAGCTTAGGGGGGGACGGCAACTACGAGCAGTACTTC. This gives the protein CASSLGGDGNYEQYF. Full variable domain (outside the CDR3, taken from reference TRBV7-6 and TRBJ2-7): GAGVSQSPRYKVTKRGQDVALRCDPISGHVSLYWYRQALGQGPEFLTYFNYEAQQDKSGLPNDRFSAERPEGSISTLTIQRTEQRDSAMYRCASSLGGDGNYEQYFGPGTRLTVT.

This clone was seen more than once but under ten times. The rearrangement uses TRBV5-4 and TRBJ1-1, with D perhaps TRBD1 (5 bases). V gave up 4 bases and J gave up 6 bases, with 16 bases separating them. The CDR3 is made up of 14 amino acids. Germline assignment: CDR1 SGHNT and CDR2 YYREEE (reference sequence). CDR3 loop: CASSRDSAVAEAFF. The CDR3 DNA sequence: TGTGCCAGCAGCCGGGACTCCGCCGTCGCTGAAGCTTTCTTT.

This chain joins TRBV30 and TRBJ1-4; TRBD1 agrees at 9 bases. The J segment lost 13 bases and the V segment lost 2 bases, leaving 11 bases of the junction unmatched. Germline CDR1 reads GTSNPN; CDR2 reads SVGIG (reference sequence). CDR3 size: 14 residues. The CDR3 protein is CAWSPGQGTVRLFF. The CDR3 bases are TGTGCCTGGAGTCCCGGACAGGGGACGGTTAGACTGTTTTTT.

The J gene is TRBJ2-3, the V gene TRBV28, with TRBD2 matching over 11 bases. The CDR3 is made up of 17 amino acids. CDR1 MDHEN and CDR2 SYDVKM come from the germline V gene. Trimming at V came to 5 bases and at J to 3 bases, leaving 10 bases not matched to a gene. In nucleotides, the CDR3 is TGTGCCAGCAGTGGACTAGCGGGTCCTTTTCCGACAGATACGCAGTATTTT. This sequence encodes CASSGLAGPFPTDTQYF.

The chain couples TRBV4-2 to TRBJ2-1; 8 nucleotides align to TRBD1. Germline values: CDR1 LGHNA, CDR2 YNFKEQ. V shed 4 bases and J 6 bases; nucleotides not matched to a gene: 11. The CDR3 has 16 residues. In DNA, the CDR3 is TGTGCCAGCAGCCTCGACCCAGGGACAGGTCCCAATGAGCAGTTCTTC. Translated, it gives CASSLDPGTGPNEQFF.

In its sample, this clone was seen a few times. DNA of the CDR3: TGTGCCAGCAGCTTGGCCGGGGGATGGACGACCGGGGAGCTGTTTTTT. Its protein product is CASSLAGGWTTGELFF. V and J are TRBV5-4 and TRBJ2-2, with a possible D match to TRBD2 (6 bases). Looked up from germline, CDR1 is SGHNT and CDR2 is YYREEE (reference sequence). The CDR3 covers 16 residues. Trimming cost V 0 bases and J 5 bases, with 14 bases left between them.

This clone came up once. CDR3 amino acids: CASAGQGLTGELFF. CDR3 sequence (DNA): TGTGCCAGCGCCGGACAGGGATTAACCGGGGAGCTGTTTTTT. This chain uses TRBV27 with TRBJ2-2, with 8 bases identical to TRBD1. Germline V gene sequence: CDR1 MNHEY, CDR2 SMNVEV (reference sequence). The CDR3 runs to 14 residues. After removal of 8 bases from V and 5 bases from J, the junction contained 7 bases not matched to a gene.

This clone turned up a few times. The chain employs TRBV6-5 and TRBJ2-4; the D gene is possibly TRBD2 (5 bases). Germline loops: CDR1 MNHEY, CDR2 SVGAGI. The CDR3 loop spans 13 amino acids. V lost 8 bases and J lost 0, with 8 bases in between. The CDR3 DNA reads TGTGCCAGCGGTCGGGAAGCCAAAAACATTCAGTACTTC. Its translation is CASGREAKNIQYF.